This T cell receptor (beta chain) derives from a study of blood T cell repertoires in COVID-19. Across the study: Sources were T cells, B-cell-depleted T cells, or PBMCs; the material itself was cDNA or gDNA.

CDR1 is SGHTA, CDR2 FQGNSA, per germline. This CDR3 has 14 residues. Trimming left V 5 bases short and J 0 bases short, with 9 bases between. Here immunoSEQ multiplex PCR was the method, and the copy in TCRdb shows in-frame clones only, minus some. The table lists 30,000 to 35,000 clones, around 82% of them singletons. This TCR derives from a man in his fifties or sixties with acute or convalescent COVID-19. Sequencing was performed on peripheral blood. This chain uses TRBV7-2 with TRBJ2-3; D call uncertain. DNA for the CDR3: TGTGCCAGCAGCCCACCCAGTAGCACAGATACGCAGTATTTT. Its translation is CASSPPSSTDTQYF.